A selection of T cell receptor beta chains follows, all from one sample in a study of T cell repertoires in cytomegalovirus infection. Each CDR3 protein gets one entry after TCRdb re-called the reads with MiXCR. The sample carries some 940,000 distinct CDR3 sequences, approximately 31% recorded once. Their antigen targets remain unknown. The sequenced sample was cultured CD8+ T cells from PBMCs, obtained from culture after CMV antigen stimulation. The receptor source for this set is a human donor in good health (CMV status not recorded). Some clones in this sample may be carry-over from other donors' samples. The CDR3 runs from the conserved cysteine through the conserved F or W. A D gene is named only where the DNA matches it firmly. The size entry is marked missing in some rows and otherwise reads once, few, many or a size class.

V: TRBV7-6
D: TRBD2
size: many
J: TRBJ2-2
CDR3: CASSTGTSVGGELFF
DNA: TGTGCCAGCAGCACGGGGACTAGCGTTGGCGGGGAGCTGTTTTTT

V: TRBV4-1
D: TRBD2
size: -
J: TRBJ2-1
CDR3: CASSQGGRASGPPRTTYNEQFF
DNA: TGCGCCAGCAGCCAAGGCGGGCGGGCTAGCGGACCACCACGAACAACCTACAATGAGCAGTTCTTC

V: TRBV7-2
D: -
size: few
J: TRBJ1-1
CDR3: CASSLTPRRDTEAFF
DNA: TGTGCCAGCAGCCTTACCCCCAGGCGGGACACTGAAGCTTTCTTT

V: TRBV12-3/TRBV12-4
D: -
size: -
J: TRBJ2-2
CDR3: CASTPTPSGPGELFF
DNA: TGTGCCAGCACACCCACGCCGTCTGGGCCCGGGGAGCTGTTTTTT

V: TRBV5-5
D: TRBD2
size: -
J: TRBJ2-1
CDR3: CASSLDAGGRNEQFF
DNA: TGTGCCAGCAGCTTGGACGCGGGGGGGCGGAATGAGCAGTTCTTC

V: TRBV20-1
D: -
size: many
J: TRBJ2-5
CDR3: CSASAQGRETQYF
DNA: TGCAGTGCTAGCGCCCAGGGGCGGGAGACCCAGTACTTC

V: TRBV28
D: -
size: -
J: TRBJ2-7
CDR3: CASSGSGGALPYEQYF
DNA: TGTGCCAGCAGTGGGAGTGGAGGGGCTCTTCCCTACGAGCAGTACTTC

V: TRBV6-1
D: -
size: -
J: TRBJ1-5
CDR3: CASSQTYRDHNQPQHF
DNA: TGTGCCAGCAGTCAAACCTACAGAGATCACAATCAGCCCCAGCATTTT

V: TRBV27
D: TRBD1
size: few
J: TRBJ1-2
CDR3: CASSLSGQGARGYTF
DNA: TGTGCCAGCAGTTTATCGGGACAGGGGGCTCGGGGCTACACCTTT

V: TRBV7-9
D: -
size: -
J: TRBJ1-4
CDR3: CASSSIPGSLMEKLFF
DNA: TGTGCCAGCAGCTCCATCCCCGGCTCCTTAATGGAAAAACTGTTTTTT

V: TRBV4-3
D: -
size: -
J: TRBJ2-5
CDR3: CASSQGGVETQYF
DNA: TGCGCCAGCAGCCAAGGAGGGGTTGAGACCCAGTACTTC

V: TRBV27
D: TRBD2
size: -
J: TRBJ2-1
CDR3: CASSLGGGLAGGQVPHNEQFF
DNA: TGTGCCAGCAGTTTGGGAGGGGGACTAGCGGGGGGCCAGGTCCCACACAATGAGCAGTTCTTC

V: TRBV6-1
D: -
size: -
J: TRBJ1-6
CDR3: CASSEASGQHNSPLHF
DNA: TGTGCCAGCAGTGAAGCGTCAGGACAGCATAATTCACCCCTCCACTTT

V: TRBV19
D: -
size: -
J: TRBJ2-2
CDR3: CAGGRAEKAGELFF
DNA: TGTGCCGGGGGACGTGCAGAAAAGGCCGGGGAGCTGTTTTTT

V: TRBV9
D: -
size: -
J: TRBJ2-6
CDR3: CASSEEVQVHSGANVLTF
DNA: TGTGCCAGCAGTGAAGAGGTCCAGGTCCACTCTGGGGCCAACGTCCTGACTTTC

V: TRBV7-2
D: TRBD2
size: many
J: TRBJ2-3
CDR3: CASSLSLAGDTQYF
DNA: TGTGCCAGCAGCTTATCACTAGCGGGAGATACGCAGTATTTT

V: TRBV27
D: -
size: -
J: TRBJ1-1
CDR3: CASSLSRRGPRAGTEAFF
DNA: TGTGCCAGCAGTTTATCCCGTAGGGGTCCCAGGGCTGGGACTGAAGCTTTCTTT